The 24 T cell receptor beta chains in this list originate from one sample, sequenced in a study of T cell changes during pregnancy in multiple sclerosis. Method: immunoSEQ multiplex PCR; TCRdb's copy keeps in-frame clones and lacks some. The data show tens of thousands of clones, roughly nine tenths seen once. Material: CD4+ T cells from peripheral blood mononuclear cells, obtained in the second trimester of pregnancy. All receptors derive from a female donor in good health, enrolled as a control in a pregnancy study.

This chain connects TRBV6-4 to TRBJ2-1; 7 positions agree with TRBD2. The CDR3 is 16 residues long. Germline V gene lookup returns CDR1 MRHNA and CDR2 SNTAGT. Trimming cost V 2 bases and J 7 bases; bases outside gene matches: 11. CDR3 sequence reads: CASSDEGAGRRNEQFF. The CDR3 DNA is TGTGCCAGCAGTGACGAGGGAGCGGGGAGGCGGAATGAGCAGTTCTTC.

The chain carries TRBV29-1 and TRBJ1-1; 9 positions match TRBD1. The V gene's germline CDR1 is SQVTM and CDR2 ANQGSEA. The CDR3 runs to 14 residues. V trimming: 7 bases; J trimming: 1 base; junction bases outside the gene matches: 7. The CDR3 nucleotides are TGCAGCGGCCGGACAGGGGCGGGGAACACTGAAGCTTTCTTT. Translated, it gives CSGRTGAGNTEAFF.

This clone was found a few times. The chain employs TRBV5-4 and TRBJ2-3, with 9 bases fitting TRBD1. Germline CDR1 SGHNT, CDR2 YYREEE (reference sequence). The ends lost 9 bases at V and 1 base at J; junction bases unmatched: 6. The CDR3 consists of 14 residues. The CDR3 DNA is TGTGCCACTACCCGGGACAGGGGCACAGATACGCAGTATTTT. Protein: CATTRDRGTDTQYF.

The rearrangement uses TRBV19 and TRBJ1-5, with D perhaps matching TRBD1 (6 bases). Trimming shortened V by 11 bases and J by 1 base, and 9 bases separated the two germline ends. CDR1 LNHDA and CDR2 SQIVND come from the germline V gene (reference sequence). The CDR3 spans 12 residues. The CDR3 sequence is CASGQSNQPQHF. The CDR3 region has the DNA TGTGCCTCGGGACAAAGCAATCAGCCCCAGCATTTT.

This chain connects TRBV18 to TRBJ2-7; TRBD1 matches at 7 bases. Germline assignment: CDR1 KGHSH and CDR2 LQKENI. CDR3 length: 15 amino acids. J lost 2 bases, V lost 5 bases, and 9 bases had no gene match. The CDR3 reads CASSAFRDSTYEQYF. DNA of the CDR3: TGTGCCAGCTCAGCGTTCCGGGACAGTACCTACGAGCAGTACTTC.

The chain links TRBV11-2 to TRBJ2-7, with 7 bases lining up with TRBD2. The J segment lost 5 bases and the V segment lost 9 bases, leaving 10 bases of the junction unmatched. CDR3 size: 13 residues. CDR1 and CDR2 from the germline V gene are SGHAT and FQNNGV. The CDR3: CASRLAHGNEQYF. The CDR3 nucleotides read TGTGCCAGTAGACTAGCCCATGGCAACGAGCAGTACTTC.

This chain uses TRBV5-6 with TRBJ2-3; D gene unclear. Trimming shortened V by 0 bases and J by 3 bases, and 8 bases separated the two germline ends. Germline CDR1 is SGHDT and CDR2 is YYEEEE. CDR3 length: 14 residues. CDR3 DNA sequence: TGTGCCAGCAGCTTGGCAGTTCGTACAGATACGCAGTATTTT. It specifies CASSLAVRTDTQYF.

The V and J genes are TRBV7-6 and TRBJ2-1; a weak D match, TRBD2 (6 bases). This CDR3 has 15 amino acids. The V and J ends lost 1 base and 3 bases respectively, with 10 bases between them. Germline CDR1 SGHVS, CDR2 FNYEAQ. This chain's CDR3 is CASSLGGVGYNEQFF. CDR3 coding DNA: TGTGCCAGCAGCTTAGGCGGGGTAGGCTACAATGAGCAGTTCTTC.

The chain has TRBV6-6 and TRBJ1-2; weak D call: TRBD1 (5 bases). CDR3 length: 14 residues. Germline V gives CDR1 MNHNY, CDR2 SVGAGI (reference sequence). Trimming pared 6 bases from V and 4 bases from J, leaving 15 bases between. CDR3 nucleotides: TGTGCCAGCAGCCGGACACAGCTAAGCTATGGCTACACCTTC. Amino acid sequence: CASSRTQLSYGYTF.

This chain connects TRBV7-8 to TRBJ2-5; D is undetermined. The CDR3 contains 11 residues. V lost 3 bases and J 4 bases, leaving 3 bases between the germline ends. Germline assignment: CDR1 SGHVS and CDR2 FQNEAQ. The CDR3 bases are TGTGCCAGCAGCTTCGTAGAGACCCAGTACTTC. Its translation: CASSFVETQYF.

The chain has TRBV15 and TRBJ2-1; 9 positions match TRBD1. The CDR3 totals 17 residues. Trimming took 0 bases from V and 1 from J; bases not matched to a gene: 4. Looked up from germline, CDR1 is LNHNV and CDR2 is YYDKDF (reference sequence). The CDR3 is CATSREQGARSYNEQFF. In nucleotides, the CDR3 is TGTGCCACCAGCAGAGAACAGGGGGCGAGGTCCTACAATGAGCAGTTCTTC.

The V and J genes are TRBV7-2 and TRBJ2-1; 10 nucleotides line up with TRBD2. The CDR3 length is 16 residues. Per the germline V gene, CDR1 is SGHTA and CDR2 is FQGNSA. Trimming cost V 1 base and J 4 bases; bases outside gene matches: 4. The CDR3 DNA is TGTGCCAGCAGCTTAGATAGCGGGGGGAGGTACAATGAGCAGTTCTTC. Protein product: CASSLDSGGRYNEQFF.

V is TRBV11-2 and J is TRBJ2-5, with D possibly matching TRBD1 (6 bases). The V and J ends lost 4 bases and 1 base respectively, with 13 bases between them. The germline V gene encodes CDR1 SGHAT and CDR2 FQNNGV. CDR3 length: 15 residues. The CDR3 protein is CASSSGDRFQETQYF. The CDR3 region has the DNA TGTGCCAGCAGCTCAGGCGACAGGTTCCAAGAGACCCAGTACTTC.

The chain recombines TRBV2 with TRBJ2-1; 11 bases agree with TRBD1. After removal of 1 base from V and 8 bases from J, the junction contained 1 base not matched to a gene. Germline V gene lookup returns CDR1 SNHLY and CDR2 FYNNEI. This CDR3 is built from 14 residues. The CDR3 DNA sequence: TGTGCCAGCAGTGAAGGGACAGGGGGCCATGAGCAGTTCTTC. Translated: CASSEGTGGHEQFF.

The chain links TRBV10-3 to TRBJ2-2; the match to TRBD1 covers 9 bases. The CDR3 length is 16 residues. The V and J ends lost 2 bases and 6 bases, in that order; junction bases with no gene match: 7. Germline lookup yields CDR1 ENHRY and CDR2 SYGVKD. CDR3 amino acids: CAISEPGQGRPGELFF. CDR3 sequence (DNA): TGTGCCATCAGTGAGCCAGGACAGGGGAGACCCGGGGAGCTGTTTTTT.

V is TRBV5-1 and J is TRBJ2-1; 7 bases are shared with TRBD2. Germline V CDR1 and CDR2: SGHRS, YFSETQ. The J segment lost 6 bases and the V segment lost 4 bases, leaving 22 bases of the junction unmatched. The CDR3 spans 19 residues. DNA of the CDR3: TGCGCCAGCAGCGGCACTCGGGCCCTTTTAAGATGGGAGGGCAATGAGCAGTTCTTC. Translation gives CASSGTRALLRWEGNEQFF.

This chain joins TRBV18 and TRBJ2-7; 9 positions match TRBD1. V shed 6 bases, J shed 7 bases, and the junction held 7 bases outside the gene matches. The germline gives CDR1 KGHSH, CDR2 LQKENI. The CDR3 spans 13 residues. CDR3 residues: CASSDGTGREQYF. CDR3 coding DNA: TGTGCCAGCTCGGACGGGACAGGGCGGGAGCAGTACTTC.

The chain links TRBV2 to TRBJ2-1; D gene unclear. V was pared by 3 bases and J by 10 bases, with 10 bases between. The CDR3 consists of 12 residues. Germline lookup yields CDR1 SNHLY and CDR2 FYNNEI. CDR3 sequence (DNA): TGTGCCAGCAGTGATGGGCCAGTCGAGCAGTTCTTC. As protein: CASSDGPVEQFF.

V is TRBV4-2 and J is TRBJ1-3; D not resolved. The CDR3 runs 15 residues. Trimming left V 2 bases short and J 8 bases short, with 16 bases between. Germline V gives CDR1 LGHNA, CDR2 YNFKEQ. In DNA, the CDR3 is TGTGCCAGCAGCCAAATGGTAGAGGGAGTATACACCATATATTTT. This sequence encodes CASSQMVEGVYTIYF.

The rearrangement uses TRBV7-7 and TRBJ2-5; 7 bases agree with TRBD2. The CDR3 extends over 13 amino acids. The germline CDR1 and CDR2 sequences are SSHAT and FNYEAQ (reference sequence). The CDR3 here is CASSPLWEGTQYF. CDR3 nucleotide sequence: TGTGCTAGCTCCCCCCTCTGGGAGGGGACCCAGTACTTC.

CDR3 bases: TGTGCCAGCAGTTACGACCTCGGAGGAACTGAAGCTTTCTTT. Its translation is CASSYDLGGTEAFF. V is TRBV6-5 and J is TRBJ1-1; D unclear. There are 14 residues in the CDR3. CDR1 is MNHEY, CDR2 SVGAGI, per germline. Trimming cost V 2 bases and J 5 bases, with 12 bases left between them.

The chain joins TRBV29-1 to TRBJ1-2, with 10 bases matching TRBD1. Unmatched junction bases numbered 6, after V lost 3 bases and J lost 8 bases. From germline, CDR1 is SQVTM and CDR2 ANQGSEA. This CDR3 contains 13 residues. Here the CDR3 reads CSVDGTGAGGYTF. Written as DNA, the CDR3 is TGCAGCGTTGATGGGACAGGGGCTGGGGGCTACACCTTC.

The CDR3 here is CASSTLQGTSGRGEQFF. CDR3 nucleotide sequence: TGTGCCAGTAGTACGCTTCAAGGGACTAGCGGGAGAGGTGAGCAGTTCTTC. The chain uses TRBV19 and TRBJ2-1; 14 bases map to TRBD2. The CDR3 is 17 amino acids. Germline V gene data show CDR1 as LNHDA and CDR2 as SQIVND (reference sequence). V shed 4 bases and J 9 bases; nucleotides not matched to a gene: 11.

As regards this clone: Other DNA variants within this sample encode the same CDR3. V and J are TRBV5-1 and TRBJ1-1; 7 nucleotides line up with TRBD1. The length of the CDR3 is 16 residues. Per the germline V gene, CDR1 is SGHRS and CDR2 is YFSETQ. V was pared by 0 bases and J by 0 bases, with 5 bases of the junction left unmatched. CDR3 nucleotides: TGCGCCAGCAGCTTGGAGGCAGGGGGGATGAACACTGAAGCTTTCTTT. Protein sequence: CASSLEAGGMNTEAFF.